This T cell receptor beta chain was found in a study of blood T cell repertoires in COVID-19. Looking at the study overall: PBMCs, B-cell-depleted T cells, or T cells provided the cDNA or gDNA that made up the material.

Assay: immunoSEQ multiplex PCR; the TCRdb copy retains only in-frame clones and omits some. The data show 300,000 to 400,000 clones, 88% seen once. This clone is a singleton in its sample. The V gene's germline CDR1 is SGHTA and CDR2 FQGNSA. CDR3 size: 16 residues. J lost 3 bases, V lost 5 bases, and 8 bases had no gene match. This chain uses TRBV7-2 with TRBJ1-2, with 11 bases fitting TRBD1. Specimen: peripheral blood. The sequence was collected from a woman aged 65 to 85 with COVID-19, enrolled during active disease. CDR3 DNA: TGTGCCAGCAGCCCCAGGACAGGGGGCGCATACTATGGCTACACCTTC. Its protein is CASSPRTGGAYYGYTF.